The TCR beta chain under discussion was sequenced for a study of blood T cell repertoires in COVID-19. Turning to the study itself: The samples span acute and convalescent COVID-19 from the United States, Italy and Spain. Sources were T cells, B-cell-depleted T cells, or PBMCs; the material itself was cDNA or gDNA.

Per the authors' pipeline: Quantification of nucleated cells was approximated via reference gene primer amplification. Produced via immunoSEQ multiplex PCR; TCRdb's table is partial and in-frame only. V and J calls and clone size come straight from that table; D and trimming were deduced from the DNA. The table includes about 56,000 clones, about 90% detected once. The ends were cut back, 4 bases at V and 7 bases at J, with 12 bases in the middle. The CDR3 extends over 13 amino acids. CDR1 and CDR2 (germline): SGHRS, YFSETQ. Sequencing was carried out using peripheral blood. The genes are TRBV5-1 and TRBJ1-5, with D tentatively TRBD1 (5 bases). The receptor was derived from a human donor in a cohort sampled during active COVID-19. The CDR3 coding sequence is TGCGCCAGCAGCCTGGACATAAGACAGCCCCAGCATTTT. As protein: CASSLDIRQPQHF.